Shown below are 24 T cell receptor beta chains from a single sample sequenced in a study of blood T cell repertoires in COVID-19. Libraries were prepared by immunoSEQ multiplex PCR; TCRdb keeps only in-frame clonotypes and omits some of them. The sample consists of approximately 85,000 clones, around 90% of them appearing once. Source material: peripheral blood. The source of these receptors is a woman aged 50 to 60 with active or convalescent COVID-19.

The CDR3 spells CASSQDGRENTEAFF. The DNA of the CDR3 is TGTGCCAGCAGCCAAGATGGTCGGGAGAACACTGAAGCTTTCTTT. The chain joins TRBV3-1 (or the pseudogene TRBV3-2) to TRBJ1-1; D is unclear. The germline V gene encodes CDR1 LGHDT and CDR2 YNNKEL (reference sequence). The germline V and J ends were trimmed by 0 bases and 1 base, with 9 bases remaining between them. CDR3 length: 15 residues.

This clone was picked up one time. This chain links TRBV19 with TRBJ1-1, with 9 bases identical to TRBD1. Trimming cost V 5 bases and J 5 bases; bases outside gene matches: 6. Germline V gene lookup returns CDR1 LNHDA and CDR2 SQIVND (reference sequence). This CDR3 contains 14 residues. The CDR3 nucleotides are TGTGCCAGTAGTCTTCGACAGGGGGAGACTGAAGCTTTCTTT. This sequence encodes CASSLRQGETEAFF.

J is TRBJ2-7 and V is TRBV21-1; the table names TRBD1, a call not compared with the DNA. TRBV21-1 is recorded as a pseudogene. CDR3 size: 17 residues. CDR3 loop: CASSKGVRASGPYEQYF. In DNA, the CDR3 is TGTGCCAGCAGCAAAGGAGTAAGGGCCTCAGGGCCCTACGAGCAGTACTTC.

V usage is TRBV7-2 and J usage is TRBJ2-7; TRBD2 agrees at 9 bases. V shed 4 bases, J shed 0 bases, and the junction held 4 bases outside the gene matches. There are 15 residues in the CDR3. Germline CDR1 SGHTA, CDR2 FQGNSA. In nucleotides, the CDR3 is TGTGCCAGCAGCTCTAGCGGGGTCAGCTCCTACGAGCAGTACTTC. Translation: CASSSSGVSSYEQYF.

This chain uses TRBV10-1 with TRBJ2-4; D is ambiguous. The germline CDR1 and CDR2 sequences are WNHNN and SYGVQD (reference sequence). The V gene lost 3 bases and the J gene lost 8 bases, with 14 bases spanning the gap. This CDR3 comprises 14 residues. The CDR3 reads CASSDYGQVDIQYF. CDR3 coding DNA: TGCGCCAGCAGTGACTACGGCCAGGTAGACATTCAGTACTTC.

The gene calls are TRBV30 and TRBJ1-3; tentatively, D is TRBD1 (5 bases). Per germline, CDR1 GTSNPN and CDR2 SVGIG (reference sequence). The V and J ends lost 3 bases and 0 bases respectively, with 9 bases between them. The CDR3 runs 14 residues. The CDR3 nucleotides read TGTGCCTGGAGCCCGGACATCTCTGGAAACACCATATATTTT. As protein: CAWSPDISGNTIYF.

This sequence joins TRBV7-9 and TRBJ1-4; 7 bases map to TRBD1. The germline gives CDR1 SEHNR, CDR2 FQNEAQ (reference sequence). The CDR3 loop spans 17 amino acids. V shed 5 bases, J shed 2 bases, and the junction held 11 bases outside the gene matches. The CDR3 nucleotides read TGTGCCAGCAGCCCCCCGCTTAGGGGGCCCACTAATGAAAAACTGTTTTTT. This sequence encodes CASSPPLRGPTNEKLFF.

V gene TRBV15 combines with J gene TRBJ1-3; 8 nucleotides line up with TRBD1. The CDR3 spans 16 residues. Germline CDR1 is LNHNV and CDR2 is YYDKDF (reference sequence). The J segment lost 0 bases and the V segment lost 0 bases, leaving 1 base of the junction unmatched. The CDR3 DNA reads TGTGCCACCAGCAGAGAAGACAGGGGCTCTGGAAACACCATATATTTT. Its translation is CATSREDRGSGNTIYF.

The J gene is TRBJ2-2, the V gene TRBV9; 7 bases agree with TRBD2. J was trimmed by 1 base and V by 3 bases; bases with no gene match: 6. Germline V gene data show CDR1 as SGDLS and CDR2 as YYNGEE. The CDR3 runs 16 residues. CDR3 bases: TGTGCCAGCAGCGCCCGGACTAGAGTGAACACCGGGGAGCTGTTTTTT. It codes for CASSARTRVNTGELFF.

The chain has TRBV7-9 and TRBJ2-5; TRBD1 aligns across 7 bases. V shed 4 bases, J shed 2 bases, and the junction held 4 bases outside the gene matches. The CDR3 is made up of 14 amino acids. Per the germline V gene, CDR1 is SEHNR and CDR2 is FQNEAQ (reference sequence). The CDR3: CASSSRDRQETQYF. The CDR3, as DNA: TGTGCCAGCAGCTCCCGGGACAGACAAGAGACCCAGTACTTC. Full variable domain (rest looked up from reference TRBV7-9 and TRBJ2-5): DTGVSQNPRHKITKRGQNVTFRCDPISEHNRLYWYRQTLGQGPEFLTYFQNEAQLEKSRLLSDRFSAERPKGSFSTLEIQRTEQGDSAMYLCASSSRDRQETQYFGPGTRLLVL.

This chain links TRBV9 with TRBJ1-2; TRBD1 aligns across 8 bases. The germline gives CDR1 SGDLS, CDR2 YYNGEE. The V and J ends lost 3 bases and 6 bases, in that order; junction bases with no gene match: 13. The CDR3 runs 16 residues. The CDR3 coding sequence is TGTGCCAGCAGCGCCGGACCGGACAGGGTTAGGGATGGCTACACCTTC. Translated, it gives CASSAGPDRVRDGYTF.

The CDR3 protein is CASTPNPGQQNYGYTF. The DNA for the CDR3 is TGTGCCAGTACCCCTAACCCGGGACAACAGAACTATGGCTACACCTTC. The chain employs TRBV19 and TRBJ1-2; D possibly corresponds to TRBD1 (6 bases). The CDR3 contains 16 residues. The V gene's germline CDR1 is LNHDA and CDR2 SQIVND (reference sequence). Trimming shortened V by 7 bases and J by 2 bases, and 20 bases separated the two germline ends.

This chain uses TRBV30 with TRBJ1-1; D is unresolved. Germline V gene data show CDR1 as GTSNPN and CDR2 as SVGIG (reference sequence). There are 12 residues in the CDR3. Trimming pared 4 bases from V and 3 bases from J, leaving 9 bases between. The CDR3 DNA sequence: TGTGCCTGGACCTCCCGGGACACTGAAGCTTTCTTT. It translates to CAWTSRDTEAFF.

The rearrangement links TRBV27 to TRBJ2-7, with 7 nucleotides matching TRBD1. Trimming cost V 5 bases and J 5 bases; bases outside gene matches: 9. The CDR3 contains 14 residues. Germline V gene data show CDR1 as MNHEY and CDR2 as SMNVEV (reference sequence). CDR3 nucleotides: TGTGCCAGCAGTCCCGACAGGGTCATGAACGAGCAGTACTTC. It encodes CASSPDRVMNEQYF.

CDR3: CASTVRVQGYTF. The CDR3 DNA reads TGTGCCAGTACGGTCAGGGTGCAAGGCTACACCTTC. This rearrangement joins TRBV19 to TRBJ1-2, with a tentative D call TRBD1 (5 bases). V lost 7 bases, J lost 8 bases, and 14 bases lay in between. Germline values: CDR1 LNHDA, CDR2 SQIVND (reference sequence). CDR3 length equals 12 residues.

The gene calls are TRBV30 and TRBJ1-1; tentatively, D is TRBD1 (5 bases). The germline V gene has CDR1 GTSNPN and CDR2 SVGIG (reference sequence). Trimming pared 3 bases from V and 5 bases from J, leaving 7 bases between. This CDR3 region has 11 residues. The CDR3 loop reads CAWRGGTEAFF. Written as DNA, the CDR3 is TGTGCCTGGAGGGGGGGGACTGAAGCTTTCTTT. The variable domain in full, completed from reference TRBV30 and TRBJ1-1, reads SQTIHQWPATLVQPVGSPLSLECTVEGTSNPNLYWYRQAAGRGLQLLFYSVGIGQISSEVPQNLSASRPQDRQFILSSKKLLLSDSGFYLCAWRGGTEAFFGQGTRLTVV.

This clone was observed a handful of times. CDR3 sequence (DNA): TGTGCCAGTAGCCGGGACACGATACTATACTATGGCTACACCTTC. Residues: CASSRDTILYYGYTF. The V and J genes are TRBV19 and TRBJ1-2, with D perhaps TRBD1 (6 bases). The V end lost 6 bases, the J end lost 3 bases, and 17 bases lay between the germline ends. CDR1 is LNHDA, CDR2 SQIVND, per germline (reference sequence). The CDR3 has 15 amino acids.

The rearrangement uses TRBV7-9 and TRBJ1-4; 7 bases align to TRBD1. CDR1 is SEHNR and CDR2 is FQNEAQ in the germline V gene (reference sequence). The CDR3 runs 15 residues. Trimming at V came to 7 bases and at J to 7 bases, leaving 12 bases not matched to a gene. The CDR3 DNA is TGTGCCAGCACAGCTGTAGGACAGGAGATTGAAAAACTGTTTTTT. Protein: CASTAVGQEIEKLFF.

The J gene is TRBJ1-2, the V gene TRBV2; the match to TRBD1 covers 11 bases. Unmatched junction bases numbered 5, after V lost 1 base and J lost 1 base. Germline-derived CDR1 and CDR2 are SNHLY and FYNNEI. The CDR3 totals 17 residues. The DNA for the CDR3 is TGTGCCAGCAGTGAAGGGACAGGGGGCGCCGGTAACTATGGCTACACCTTC. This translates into CASSEGTGGAGNYGYTF.

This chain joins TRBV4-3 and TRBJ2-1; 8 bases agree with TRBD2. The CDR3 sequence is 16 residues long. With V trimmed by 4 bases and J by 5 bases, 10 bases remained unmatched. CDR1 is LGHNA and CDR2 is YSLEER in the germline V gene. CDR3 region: CASSPRRSGGHNEQFF. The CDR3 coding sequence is TGCGCCAGCAGCCCGCGTCGAAGCGGGGGCCACAATGAGCAGTTCTTC.

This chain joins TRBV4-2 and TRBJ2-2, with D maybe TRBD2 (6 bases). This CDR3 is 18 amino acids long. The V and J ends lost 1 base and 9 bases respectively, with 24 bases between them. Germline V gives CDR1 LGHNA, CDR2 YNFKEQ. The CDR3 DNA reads TGTGCCAGCAGCCAAGGCCGACTAGAGACCAACCGGGACCGGGAGCTGTTTTTT. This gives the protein CASSQGRLETNRDRELFF.

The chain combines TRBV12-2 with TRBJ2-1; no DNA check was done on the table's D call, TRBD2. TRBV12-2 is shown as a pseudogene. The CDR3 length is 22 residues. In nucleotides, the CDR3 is TGTGCAAGTCGCTTTTCTAGCGGGGGGCCCAGGGTCACCAGTACGGGTTACAATGAGCAGTTCTTC. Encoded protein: CASRFSSGGPRVTSTGYNEQFF.

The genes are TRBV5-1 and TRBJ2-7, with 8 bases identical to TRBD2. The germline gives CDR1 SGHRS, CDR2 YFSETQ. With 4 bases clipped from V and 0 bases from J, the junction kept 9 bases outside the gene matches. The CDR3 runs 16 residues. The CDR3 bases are TGCGCCAGCAGCCAGCAGGGCGGGGGGCTCTCCTACGAGCAGTACTTC. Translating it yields CASSQQGGGLSYEQYF.

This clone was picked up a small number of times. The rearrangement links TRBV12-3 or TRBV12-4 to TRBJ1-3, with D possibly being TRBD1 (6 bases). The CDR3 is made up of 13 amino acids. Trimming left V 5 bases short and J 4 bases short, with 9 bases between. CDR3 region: CASSNREGNTIYF. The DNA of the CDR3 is TGTGCCAGCAGTAACAGGGAAGGAAACACCATATATTTT.